This T cell receptor (beta chain) appears in the sequencing data of a study of blood T cell repertoires in COVID-19. Study-level information: Collection of acute and convalescent COVID-19 samples took place in the United States, Italy and Spain.

In the original workflow: Amplification with reference gene primers provided the estimates of nucleated cell counts. The assay was immunoSEQ multiplex PCR, and TCRdb's table has in-frame clones only and misses some. V and J calls plus clone size are reproduced from that table; the DNA served to infer D and trimming. Seen here are about 50,000 clones, 85% to 90% observed once, and the top ten hold roughly a quarter. The V end lost 1 base, the J end lost 4 bases, and 11 bases lay between the germline ends. The germline gives CDR1 SGHNT, CDR2 YYREEE (reference sequence). CDR3 length: 14 residues. The clonotype originates from a human donor in a cohort sampled during active COVID-19. The chain has TRBV5-4 and TRBJ1-1; perhaps TRBD1 as D (6 bases). What was sequenced was peripheral blood. The CDR3 nucleotides read TGTGCCAGCAGCTTGAAAGGACAGTTCACTGAAGCTTTCTTT. This gives the protein CASSLKGQFTEAFF.